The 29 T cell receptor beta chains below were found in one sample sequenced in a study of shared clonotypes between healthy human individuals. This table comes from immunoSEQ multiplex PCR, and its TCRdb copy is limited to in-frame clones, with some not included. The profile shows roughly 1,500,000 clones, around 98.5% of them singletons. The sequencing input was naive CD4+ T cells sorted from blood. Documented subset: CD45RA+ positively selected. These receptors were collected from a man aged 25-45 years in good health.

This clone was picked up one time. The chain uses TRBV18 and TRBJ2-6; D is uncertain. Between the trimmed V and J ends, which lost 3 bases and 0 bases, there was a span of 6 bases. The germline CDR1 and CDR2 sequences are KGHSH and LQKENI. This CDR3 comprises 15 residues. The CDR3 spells CASSPGNSGANVLTF. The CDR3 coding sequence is TGTGCCAGCTCACCGGGGAACTCTGGGGCCAACGTCCTGACTTTC.

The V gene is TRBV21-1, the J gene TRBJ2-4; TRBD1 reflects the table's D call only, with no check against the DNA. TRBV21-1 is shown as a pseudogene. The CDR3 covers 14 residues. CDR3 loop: CASSTYQGRNIQYF. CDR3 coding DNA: TGTGCCAGCAGCACCTATCAGGGGCGAAACATTCAGTACTTC.

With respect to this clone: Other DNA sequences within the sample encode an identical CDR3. The CDR3 loop reads CASSLSRGNQPQHF. CDR3 nucleotides: TGTGCCAGCAGTTTATCCAGGGGCAATCAGCCCCAGCATTTT. The chain links TRBV27 to TRBJ1-5, with D maybe TRBD1 (5 bases). Germline assignment: CDR1 MNHEY and CDR2 SMNVEV (reference sequence). V lost 0 bases and J lost 2, with 5 bases in between. The CDR3 length is 14 residues.

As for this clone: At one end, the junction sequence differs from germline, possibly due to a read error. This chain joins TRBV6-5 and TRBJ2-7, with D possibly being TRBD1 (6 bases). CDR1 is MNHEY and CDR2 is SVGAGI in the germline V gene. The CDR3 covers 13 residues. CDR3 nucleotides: TGTGCCAGCGGGGACACCCCATTGAGAAGCCGAAACTTC. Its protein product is CASGDTPLRSRNF.

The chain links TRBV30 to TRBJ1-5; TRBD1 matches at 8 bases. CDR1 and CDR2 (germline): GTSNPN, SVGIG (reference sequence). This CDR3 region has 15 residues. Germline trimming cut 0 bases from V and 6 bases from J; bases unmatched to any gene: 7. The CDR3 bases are TGTGCCTGGAGTGTACAGGCAGGGGGCCTTCAGCCCCAGCATTTT. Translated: CAWSVQAGGLQPQHF.

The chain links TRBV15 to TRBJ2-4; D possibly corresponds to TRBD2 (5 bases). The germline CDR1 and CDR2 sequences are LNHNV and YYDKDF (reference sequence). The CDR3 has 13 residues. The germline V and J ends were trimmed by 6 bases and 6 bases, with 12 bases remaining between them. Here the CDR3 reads CATSGPEGNIQYF. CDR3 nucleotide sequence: TGTGCCACCAGTGGCCCTGAGGGAAACATTCAGTACTTC.

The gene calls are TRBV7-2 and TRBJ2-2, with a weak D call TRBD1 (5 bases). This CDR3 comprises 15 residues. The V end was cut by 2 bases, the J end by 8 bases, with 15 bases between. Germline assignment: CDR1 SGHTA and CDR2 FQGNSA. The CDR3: CASSLYLGKGGELFF. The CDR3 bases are TGTGCCAGCAGCTTATATCTAGGAAAGGGGGGGGAGCTGTTTTTT.

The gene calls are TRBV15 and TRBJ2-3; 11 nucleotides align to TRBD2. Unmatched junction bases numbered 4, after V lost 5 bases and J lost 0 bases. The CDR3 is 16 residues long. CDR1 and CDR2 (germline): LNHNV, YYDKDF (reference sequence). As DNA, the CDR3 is TGTGCCACCAGCGGGGGACTAGCGGTGAGCACAGATACGCAGTATTTT. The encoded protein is CATSGGLAVSTDTQYF. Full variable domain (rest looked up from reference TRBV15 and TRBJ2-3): DAMVIQNPRYQVTQFGKPVTLSCSQTLNHNVMYWYQQKSSQAPKLLFHYYDKDFNNEADTPDNFQSRRPNTSFCFLDIRSPGLGDTAMYLCATSGGLAVSTDTQYFGPGTRLTVL.

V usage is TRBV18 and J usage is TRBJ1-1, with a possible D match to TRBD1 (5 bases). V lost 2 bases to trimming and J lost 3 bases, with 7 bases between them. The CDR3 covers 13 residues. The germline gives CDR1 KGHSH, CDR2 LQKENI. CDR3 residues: CASSPGHDTEAFF. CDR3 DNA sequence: TGTGCCAGCTCACCAGGACACGACACTGAAGCTTTCTTT.

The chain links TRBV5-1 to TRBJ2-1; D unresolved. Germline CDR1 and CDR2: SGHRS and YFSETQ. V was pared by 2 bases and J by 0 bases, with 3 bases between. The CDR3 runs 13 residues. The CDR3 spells CASSFFSYNEQFF. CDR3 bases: TGCGCCAGCAGCTTTTTCTCCTACAATGAGCAGTTCTTC.

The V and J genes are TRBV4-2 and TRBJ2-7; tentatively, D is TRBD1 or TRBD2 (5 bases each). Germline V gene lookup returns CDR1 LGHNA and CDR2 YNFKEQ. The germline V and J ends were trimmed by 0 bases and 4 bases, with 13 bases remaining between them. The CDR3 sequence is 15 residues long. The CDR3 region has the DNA TGTGCCAGCAGCCAAGAGGGTAGAGGGGCTTACGAGCAGTACTTC. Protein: CASSQEGRGAYEQYF.

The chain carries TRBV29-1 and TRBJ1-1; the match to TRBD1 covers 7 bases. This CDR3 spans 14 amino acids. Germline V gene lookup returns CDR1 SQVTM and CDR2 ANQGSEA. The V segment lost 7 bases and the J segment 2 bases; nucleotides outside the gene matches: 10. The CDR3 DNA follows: TGCAGCGCTGGGGGATGGGACAGCAACACTGAAGCTTTCTTT. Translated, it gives CSAGGWDSNTEAFF.

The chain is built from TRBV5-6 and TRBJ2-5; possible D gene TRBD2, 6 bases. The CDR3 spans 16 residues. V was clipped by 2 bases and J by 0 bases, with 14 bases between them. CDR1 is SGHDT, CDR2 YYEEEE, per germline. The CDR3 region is CASSFRIAVNQETQYF. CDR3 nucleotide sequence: TGTGCCAGCAGCTTTCGGATAGCGGTAAACCAAGAGACCCAGTACTTC.

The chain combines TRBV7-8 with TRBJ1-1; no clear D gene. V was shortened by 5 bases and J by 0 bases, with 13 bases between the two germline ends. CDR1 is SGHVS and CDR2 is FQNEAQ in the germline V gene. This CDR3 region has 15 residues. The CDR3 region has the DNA TGTGCCAGCAGCCATAGACAAGCGATGAACACTGAAGCTTTCTTT. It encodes CASSHRQAMNTEAFF.

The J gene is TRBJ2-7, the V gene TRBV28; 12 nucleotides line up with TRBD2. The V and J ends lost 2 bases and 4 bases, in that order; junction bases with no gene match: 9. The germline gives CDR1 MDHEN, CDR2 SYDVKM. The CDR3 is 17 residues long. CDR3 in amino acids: CASSLASSGRGAYEQYF. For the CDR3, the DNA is TGTGCCAGCAGTTTAGCCTCTAGCGGGAGGGGGGCTTACGAGCAGTACTTC. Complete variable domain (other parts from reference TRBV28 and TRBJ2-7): DVKVTQSSRYLVKRTGEKVFLECVQDMDHENMFWYRQDPGLGLRLIYFSYDVKMKEKGDIPEGYSVSREKKERFSLILESASTNQTSMYLCASSLASSGRGAYEQYFGPGTRLTVT.

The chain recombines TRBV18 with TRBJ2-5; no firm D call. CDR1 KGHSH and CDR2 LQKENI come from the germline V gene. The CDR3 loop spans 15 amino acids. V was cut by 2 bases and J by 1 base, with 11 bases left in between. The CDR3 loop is CASSPIPPSQETQYF. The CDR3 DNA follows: TGTGCCAGCTCACCAATCCCTCCCTCCCAAGAGACCCAGTACTTC.

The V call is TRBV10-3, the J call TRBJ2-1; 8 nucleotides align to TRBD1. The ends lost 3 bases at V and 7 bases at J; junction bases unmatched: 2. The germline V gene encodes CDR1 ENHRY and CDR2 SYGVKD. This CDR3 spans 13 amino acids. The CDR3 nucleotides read TGTGCCATCAGTGACTACAGGGGGAATGAGCAGTTCTTC. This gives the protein CAISDYRGNEQFF.

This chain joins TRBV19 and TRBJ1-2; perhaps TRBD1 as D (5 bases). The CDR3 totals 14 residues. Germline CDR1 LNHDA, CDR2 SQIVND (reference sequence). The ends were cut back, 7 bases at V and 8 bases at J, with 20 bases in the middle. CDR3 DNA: TGTGCCAGTAAGGTACAGGAGATTCCTTGGGGCTACACCTTC. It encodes CASKVQEIPWGYTF.

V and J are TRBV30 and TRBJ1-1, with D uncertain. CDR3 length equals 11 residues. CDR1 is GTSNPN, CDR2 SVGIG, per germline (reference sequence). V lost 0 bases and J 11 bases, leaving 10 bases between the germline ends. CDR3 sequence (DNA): TGTGCCTGGAGTGTACGGGATGAGGCTTTCTTT. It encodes CAWSVRDEAFF. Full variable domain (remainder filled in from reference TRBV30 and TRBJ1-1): SQTIHQWPATLVQPVGSPLSLECTVEGTSNPNLYWYRQAAGRGLQLLFYSVGIGQISSEVPQNLSASRPQDRQFILSSKKLLLSDSGFYLCAWSVRDEAFFGQGTRLTVV.

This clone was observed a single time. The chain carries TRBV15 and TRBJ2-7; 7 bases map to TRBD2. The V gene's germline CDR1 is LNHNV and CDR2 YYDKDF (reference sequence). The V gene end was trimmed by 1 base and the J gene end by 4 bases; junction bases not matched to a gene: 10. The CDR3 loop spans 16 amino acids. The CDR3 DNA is TGTGCCACCAGCAGAGCCGGGACGGGAGGATGGTACGAGCAGTACTTC. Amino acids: CATSRAGTGGWYEQYF.

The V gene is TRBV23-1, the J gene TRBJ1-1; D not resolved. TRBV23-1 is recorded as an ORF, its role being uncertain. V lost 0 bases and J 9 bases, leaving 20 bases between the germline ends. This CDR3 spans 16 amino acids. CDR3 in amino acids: CASSQSTRHPIRQAFF. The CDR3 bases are TGCGCCAGCAGTCAATCGACGAGACACCCTATCCGGCAAGCTTTCTTT.

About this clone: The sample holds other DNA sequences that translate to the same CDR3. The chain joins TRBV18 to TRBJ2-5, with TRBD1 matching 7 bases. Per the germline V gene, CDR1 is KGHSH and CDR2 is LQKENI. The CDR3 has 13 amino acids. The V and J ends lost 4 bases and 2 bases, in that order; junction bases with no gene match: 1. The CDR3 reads CASSRDRQETQYF. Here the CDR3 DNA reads TGTGCCAGCTCACGGGACAGACAAGAGACCCAGTACTTC.

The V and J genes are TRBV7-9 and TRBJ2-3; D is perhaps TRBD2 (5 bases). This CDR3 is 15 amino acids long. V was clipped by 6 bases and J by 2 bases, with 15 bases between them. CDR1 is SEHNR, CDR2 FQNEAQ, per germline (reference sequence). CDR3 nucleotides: TGTGCCAGCAGGTTCGAACTAGACTTCACAGATACGCAGTATTTT. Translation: CASRFELDFTDTQYF.

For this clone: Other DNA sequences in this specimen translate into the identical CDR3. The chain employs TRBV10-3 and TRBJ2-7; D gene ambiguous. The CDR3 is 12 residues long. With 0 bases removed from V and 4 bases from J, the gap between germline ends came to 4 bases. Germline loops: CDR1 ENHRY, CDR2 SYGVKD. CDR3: CAISESGYEQYF. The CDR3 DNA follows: TGTGCCATCAGTGAGTCGGGTTACGAGCAGTACTTC.

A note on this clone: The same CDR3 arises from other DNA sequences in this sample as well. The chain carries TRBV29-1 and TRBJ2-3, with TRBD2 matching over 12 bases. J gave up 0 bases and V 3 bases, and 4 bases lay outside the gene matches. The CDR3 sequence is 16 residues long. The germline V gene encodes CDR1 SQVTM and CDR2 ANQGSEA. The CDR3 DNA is TGCAGCGTTGATGCTGGGACTAGCGGGAGCACAGATACGCAGTATTTT. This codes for CSVDAGTSGSTDTQYF.

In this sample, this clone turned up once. Here the CDR3 DNA reads TGTGCCATCAACAGGGACACTAACTCCTACGAGCAGTACTTC. It is translated as CAINRDTNSYEQYF. The chain uses TRBV10-3 and TRBJ2-7, with a possible D match to TRBD1 (6 bases). The CDR3 has 14 amino acids. Trimming left V 7 bases short and J 0 bases short, with 13 bases between. CDR1 ENHRY and CDR2 SYGVKD come from the germline V gene.

CDR3 sequence: CASSQEFLGQSSNQPQHF. CDR3 DNA sequence: TGCGCCAGCAGCCAAGAATTCTTGGGGCAGAGTAGCAATCAGCCCCAGCATTTT. The chain is built from TRBV4-1 and TRBJ1-5; D is possibly TRBD1 (5 bases). The CDR3 consists of 18 residues. V lost 0 bases, J lost 0 bases, and 15 bases lay in between. In germline, CDR1 is MGHRA, CDR2 YSYEKL.

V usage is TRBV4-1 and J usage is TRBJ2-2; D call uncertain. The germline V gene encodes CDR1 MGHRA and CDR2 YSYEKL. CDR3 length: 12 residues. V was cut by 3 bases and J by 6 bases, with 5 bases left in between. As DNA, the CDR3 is TGCGCCAGCAGCCACATTCCCGGGGAGCTGTTTTTT. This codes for CASSHIPGELFF.

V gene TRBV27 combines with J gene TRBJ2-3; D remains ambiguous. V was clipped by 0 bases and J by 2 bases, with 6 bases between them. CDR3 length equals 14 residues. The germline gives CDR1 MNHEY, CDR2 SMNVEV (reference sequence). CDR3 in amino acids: CASSLSRNTDTQYF. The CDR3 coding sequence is TGTGCCAGCAGTTTATCACGGAACACAGATACGCAGTATTTT.